Sequencing of this T cell receptor beta chain was carried out in a study of sequential checkpoint blockade in melanoma. Study summary: After nivolumab or ipilimumab alone, about 22 patients had week-13 rebiopsies.

Described treatment: randomized to nivolumab then ipilimumab (arm A) or the reverse (arm B). Only in-frame clones appear in the TCRdb table, and some are missing; sequencing was by immunoSEQ multiplex PCR. This sample carries under 10,000 clones, about 28% of them seen once, and the ten largest clones take about 5.3%. This clone was seen a handful of times. The germline CDR1 and CDR2 sequences are GTSNPN and SVGIG (reference sequence). The CDR3 is made up of 13 amino acids. Unmatched junction bases numbered 4, after V lost 3 bases and J lost 4 bases. The chain links TRBV30 to TRBJ2-7, with 9 positions matching TRBD2. Source: tumor tissue (inferred from file names), taken from a patient given nivolumab and ipilimumab in sequence. The TCR was taken from a human donor with melanoma. The CDR3 here is CAWRRLAAYEQYF. The CDR3 coding sequence is TGTGCCTGGAGAAGACTAGCGGCATACGAGCAGTACTTC.